This TCR beta chain was captured in a study of shared T cell receptors in the human thymus. The CDR3 length is 14 residues. From germline, CDR1 is SGDLS and CDR2 YYNGEE. Trimming shortened V by 7 bases and J by 1 base, and 13 bases separated the two germline ends. Method: immunoSEQ multiplex PCR; TCRdb's copy keeps in-frame clones and lacks some. This table has some 660,000 clones, 80% to 90% appearing once. These records were also assigned to another study, of human thymus T cells. That publication notes: Reports from related research described highly overlapping thymic repertoires among unrelated individuals.

This clonotype was obtained from a boy under two years old with a congenital heart defect. The sample taken for sequencing was thymocytes. This rearrangement joins TRBV9 to TRBJ2-3, with D possibly TRBD1 on 5 matching bases. The CDR3 nucleotides read TGTGCCAGCTCTGGGGCGGTGGGCACAGATACGCAGTATTTT. Translation: CASSGAVGTDTQYF.